These T cell receptor beta chains were read from a single sample in a study of blood T cell repertoires in COVID-19. The protocol was immunoSEQ multiplex PCR, while the TCRdb copy is restricted to in-frame clones and leaves out a portion. The table records 200,000 to 300,000 clones, roughly 86% of them present only once. Source material: peripheral blood. The receptors were sampled from a woman in her forties or fifties with acute or convalescent COVID-19. Each CDR3 is given with its conserved first and last residue. A D gene is named only where the DNA matches it firmly. A row's size may be missing; if present it is once, few, many or a size class.

v_call	clone_size	cdr3_length	j_call	d_call	cdr3_nt	cdr3_aa
TRBV7-8	-	14	TRBJ2-7	TRBD1	TGTGCCAGCAGCCGCCGGGACAGGATCCGCGAGCAGTACTTC	CASSRRDRIREQYF
TRBV5-4	-	16	TRBJ1-2	TRBD1	TGTGCCAGCAGCCGATATTGGACAGGCCCCATCTATGGCTACACCTTC	CASSRYWTGPIYGYTF
TRBV6-1	-	17	TRBJ2-1	TRBD2	TGTGCCAGCAGTGAAGCTTTAGCGGGCCTTGCCTACAATGAGCAGTTCTTC	CASSEALAGLAYNEQFF
TRBV11-3	-	16	TRBJ2-1	TRBD2	TGTGCCAGCAGCCTGCTCGGACTAGCGGGGTACAATGAGCAGTTCTTC	CASSLLGLAGYNEQFF
TRBV18	-	14	TRBJ2-3	-	TGTGCCAGCTCACCTACCACTAGCACAGATACGCAGTATTTT	CASSPTTSTDTQYF
TRBV27	-	8	TRBJ2-7	-	TGTGCCGACGGGGTGCAGTACTTC	CADGVQYF
TRBV11-2	-	15	TRBJ1-1	-	TGTGCCAGCAGCTTAGGGCCGGGATCGAACACTGAAGCTTTCTTT	CASSLGPGSNTEAFF
TRBV29-1	once	13	TRBJ2-7	TRBD2	TGCAGCGTTAGACTAGCGGGAGCCTACGAGCAGTACTTC	CSVRLAGAYEQYF
TRBV5-4	-	16	TRBJ1-6	TRBD1	TGTGCCAGCAGCTACACCGGGACAGGCCATAATTCACCCCTCCACTTT	CASSYTGTGHNSPLHF
TRBV7-2	-	15	TRBJ1-6	-	TGTGCCAGCACCCTTTTGAATAGCGGGAATTCACCCCTCCACTTT	CASTLLNSGNSPLHF
TRBV19	-	14	TRBJ2-7	TRBD2	TGTGCCAGTAGTATCGGGACTAGCGGGATCGAGCAGTACTTC	CASSIGTSGIEQYF
TRBV7-2	once	18	TRBJ2-5	-	TGTGCCAGCAGCTTAGCGGTCGCCCCCGACTCGAGGCAGGAGACCCAGTACTTC	CASSLAVAPDSRQETQYF
TRBV18	-	16	TRBJ2-5	TRBD1	TGTGCCAGCTCACCCTCCCTGGGCAGGGGGAAAGAGACCCAGTACTTC	CASSPSLGRGKETQYF
TRBV19	-	13	TRBJ2-1	-	TGTGCCAGTAGGACTAGTCGTCACAATGAGCAGTTCTTC	CASRTSRHNEQFF
TRBV15	-	17	TRBJ2-3	TRBD1	TGTGCCACCAGCAGACTCACAGGGGTTTCTAGCACAGATACGCAGTATTTT	CATSRLTGVSSTDTQYF
TRBV14	-	13	TRBJ2-7	-	TGTGCCAGCAGCCACTACAGGGAATACGAGCAGTACTTC	CASSHYREYEQYF
TRBV6-5	-	16	TRBJ1-2	-	TGTGCCAGCAGTTCCCCCGCGGGGGGCGCCGACTATGGCTACACCTTC	CASSSPAGGADYGYTF
TRBV6-5	once	16	TRBJ2-4	TRBD2	TGTGCCAGCAGTTACCCTAGCGGGAGTTCCAAAAACATTCAGTACTTC	CASSYPSGSSKNIQYF
TRBV30	-	14	TRBJ1-2	-	TGTGCCTGGAGGACCGCAGGATCTAACTATGGCTACACCTTC	CAWRTAGSNYGYTF